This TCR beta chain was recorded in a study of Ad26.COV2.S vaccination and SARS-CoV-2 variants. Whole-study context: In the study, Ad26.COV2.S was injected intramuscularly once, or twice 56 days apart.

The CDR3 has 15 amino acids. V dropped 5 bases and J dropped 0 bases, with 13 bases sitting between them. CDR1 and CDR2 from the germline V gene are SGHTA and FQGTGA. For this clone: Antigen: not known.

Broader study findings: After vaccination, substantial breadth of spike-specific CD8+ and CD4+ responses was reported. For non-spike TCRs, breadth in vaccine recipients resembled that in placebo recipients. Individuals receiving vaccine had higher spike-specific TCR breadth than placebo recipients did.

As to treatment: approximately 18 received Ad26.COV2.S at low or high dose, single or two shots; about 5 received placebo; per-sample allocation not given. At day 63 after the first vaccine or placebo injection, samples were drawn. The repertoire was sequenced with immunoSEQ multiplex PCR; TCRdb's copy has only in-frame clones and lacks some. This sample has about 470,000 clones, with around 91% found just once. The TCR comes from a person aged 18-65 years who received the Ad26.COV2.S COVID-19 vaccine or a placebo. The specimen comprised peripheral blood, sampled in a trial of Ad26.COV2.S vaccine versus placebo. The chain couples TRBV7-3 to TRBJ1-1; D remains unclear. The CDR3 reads CASSPAGGMNTEAFF. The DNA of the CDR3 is TGTGCCAGCAGCCCAGCGGGCGGGATGAACACTGAAGCTTTCTTT. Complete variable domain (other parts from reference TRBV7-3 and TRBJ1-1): GAGVSQTPSNKVTEKGKYVELRCDPISGHTALYWYRQSLGQGPEFLIYFQGTGAADDSGLPNDRFFAVRPEGSVSTLKIQRTERGDSAVYLCASSPAGGMNTEAFFGQGTRLTVV.